This T cell receptor (beta chain) was profiled in a study of blood T cells in healthy people across ages. This clonotype appeared a few times. Its antigen is as yet unknown. One base away lies a much larger clone, so this may be a sequencing read error. The CDR3 length is 18 residues. V lost 4 bases to trimming and J lost 5 bases, with 26 bases between them. Germline assignment: CDR1 LNHNV and CDR2 YYDKDF (reference sequence). Study-level findings and limits: The donors' CMV status was not determined, possibly confounding changes in expanded clonotypes.

Sample-barcoded 5' priming and a J-beta primer mix drove a second PCR of 7 to 11 cycles. Individual samples furnished no less than 2.5 million CDR3-containing paired-end reads apiece. TCRdb re-derived calls from the 5' RACE reads in MiXCR, one entry per CDR3 protein. Here the sample spans hundreds of thousands of distinct CDR3 sequences, more than 55% being singletons. The chain joins TRBV15 to TRBJ1-1; no clear D. Material for sequencing was blood. This clonotype was obtained from a man aged 35 to 55 in good health. The DNA for the CDR3 is TGTGCCACCAGCAATTCGGTGGGCGCCCTACTCAGTGGGACTGAAGCTTTCTTT. Amino acid sequence: CATSNSVGALLSGTEAFF.